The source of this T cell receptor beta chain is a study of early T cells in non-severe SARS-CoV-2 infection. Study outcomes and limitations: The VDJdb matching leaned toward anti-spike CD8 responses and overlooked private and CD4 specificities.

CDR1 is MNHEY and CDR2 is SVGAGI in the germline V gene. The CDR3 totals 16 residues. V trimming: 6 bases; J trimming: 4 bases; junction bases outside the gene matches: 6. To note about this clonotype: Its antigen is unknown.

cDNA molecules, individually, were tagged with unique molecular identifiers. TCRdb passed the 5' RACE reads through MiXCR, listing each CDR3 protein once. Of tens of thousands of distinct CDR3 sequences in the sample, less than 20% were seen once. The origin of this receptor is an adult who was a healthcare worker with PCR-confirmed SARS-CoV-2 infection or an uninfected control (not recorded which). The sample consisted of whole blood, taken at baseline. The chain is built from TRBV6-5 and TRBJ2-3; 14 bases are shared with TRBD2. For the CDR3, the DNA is TGTGCCAGCAGCCGCGGACTAGCGGGAGGCTCAGATACGCAGTATTTT. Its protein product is CASSRGLAGGSDTQYF.